The 8 T cell receptor beta chains below all came from one sample that was sequenced in a study of a mutant IDH1 vaccine in newly diagnosed glioma. No antigen has been assigned to these receptors. Time point in this sample: week 5, during vaccination. Vaccinated patients received 300 ug of mutant IDH1 20-mer peptide per dose, with topical imiquimod. The assay was immunoSEQ multiplex PCR, and TCRdb's table has in-frame clones only and misses some. Of about 40,000 clones in the sample, just over 90% were seen once. Sequencing used PBMCs, obtained from a glioma patient whose treatment included an IDH1 peptide vaccine. These receptors originate from a middle-aged man with glioma.

This chain joins TRBV5-6 and TRBJ2-2; a weak D match, TRBD1 (5 bases). Trimming shortened V by 4 bases and J by 0 bases, and 16 bases separated the two germline ends. Per germline, CDR1 SGHDT and CDR2 YYEEEE. This CDR3 spans 17 amino acids. The DNA for the CDR3 is TGTGCCAGCAGCAACCGGGTATCAGGGACGAACACCGGGGAGCTGTTTTTT. Residues: CASSNRVSGTNTGELFF.

The chain combines TRBV27 with TRBJ1-2, with D maybe TRBD1 (5 bases). Trimming shortened V by 6 bases and J by 8 bases, and 19 bases separated the two germline ends. Germline assignment: CDR1 MNHEY and CDR2 SMNVEV (reference sequence). The CDR3 is 14 amino acids. The CDR3 is CASRLKGKGPGYTF. For the CDR3, the DNA is TGTGCCAGCAGACTCAAGGGGAAGGGACCCGGCTACACCTTC.

This clone was seen only once. The J gene is TRBJ1-3, the V gene TRBV18, with D unclear. The V gene's germline CDR1 is KGHSH and CDR2 LQKENI. Trimming stripped 0 bases from V and 0 bases from J, with 9 bases between. The CDR3 length is 16 residues. CDR3 in amino acids: CASSPPGRLSGNTIYF. The CDR3 coding sequence is TGTGCCAGCTCACCACCGGGTAGACTCTCTGGAAACACCATATATTTT.

The V call is TRBV28, the J call TRBJ1-2; D is unclear. V lost 2 bases, J lost 4 bases, and 5 bases lay in between. The V gene's germline CDR1 is MDHEN and CDR2 SYDVKM. The CDR3 has 12 amino acids. CDR3 coding DNA: TGTGCCAGCAGTTTAAACATCTATGGCTACACCTTC. Its protein product is CASSLNIYGYTF.

The chain joins TRBV29-1 to TRBJ1-2; D perhaps matches TRBD1 (5 bases). The V end was cut by 6 bases, the J end by 6 bases, with 14 bases between. The CDR3 extends over 12 amino acids. Germline V gene sequence: CDR1 SQVTM, CDR2 ANQGSEA. The CDR3 is CSVEQVRDGYTF. The CDR3 region has the DNA TGCAGCGTAGAACAGGTACGAGATGGCTACACCTTC.

The V and J genes are TRBV9 and TRBJ1-5; D call uncertain. V was shortened by 7 bases and J by 3 bases, with 14 bases between the two germline ends. The germline CDR1 and CDR2 sequences are SGDLS and YYNGEE. The CDR3 covers 14 residues. Here the CDR3 reads CASGQEVNNQPQHF. The CDR3 DNA follows: TGTGCCAGCGGGCAGGAGGTGAACAATCAGCCCCAGCATTTT. The whole variable domain, filled in from reference TRBV9 and TRBJ1-5, reads DSGVTQTPKHLITATGQRVTLRCSPRSGDLSVYWYQQSLDQGLQFLIQYYNGEERAKGNILERFSAQQFPDLHSELNLSSLELGDSALYFCASGQEVNNQPQHFGDGTRLSIL.

This clone was seen a single time. The rearrangement links TRBV11-3 to TRBJ2-3; D is perhaps TRBD2 (6 bases). Germline values: CDR1 SGHNT, CDR2 YENEEA. CDR3 length: 14 residues. V was trimmed by 3 bases and J by 6 bases, leaving 13 bases between them. Here the CDR3 DNA reads TGTGCCAGCAGCTTGCGGGGCCCCCGGGATACGCAGTATTTT. This translates into CASSLRGPRDTQYF.

V usage is TRBV7-9 and J usage is TRBJ2-1; 10 positions match TRBD1. From germline, CDR1 is SEHNR and CDR2 FQNEAQ (reference sequence). CDR3 length equals 16 residues. The ends lost 11 bases at V and 3 bases at J; junction bases unmatched: 13. CDR3 loop: CASTGGRPERYNEQFF. In nucleotides, the CDR3 is TGTGCCTCGACAGGGGGCAGGCCCGAGCGCTACAATGAGCAGTTCTTC. Filled out from reference TRBV7-9 and TRBJ2-1, the complete variable domain reads DTGVSQNPRHKITKRGQNVTFRCDPISEHNRLYWYRQTLGQGPEFLTYFQNEAQLEKSRLLSDRFSAERPKGSFSTLEIQRTEQGDSAMYLCASTGGRPERYNEQFFGPGTRLTVL.